One and the same sample provided the 29 T cell receptor beta chains below, sequenced in a study of neoadjuvant nivolumab and ipilimumab in lung cancer. Some clones are missing from TCRdb's copy, which holds only in-frame ones; the method was immunoSEQ multiplex PCR. The repertoire holds just over 3,500 clones, with 60% to 80% as singletons. The sample was peripheral blood, taken after neoadjuvant nivolumab, alone or with ipilimumab, at or shortly before surgery. These receptors were collected from an adult with non-small cell lung cancer.

The gene calls are TRBV29-1 and TRBJ2-5; 8 bases align to TRBD1. CDR1 is SQVTM and CDR2 is ANQGSEA in the germline V gene. CDR3 length: 12 amino acids. V dropped 4 bases and J dropped 3; count of bases not matched to a gene: 1. DNA of the CDR3: TGCAGCGTTGCAGGGGGCGAAGAGACCCAGTACTTC. Translating it yields CSVAGGEETQYF.

The V and J genes are TRBV6-5 and TRBJ2-1; TRBD1 agrees at 9 bases. Germline values: CDR1 MNHEY, CDR2 SVGAGI. This CDR3 spans 15 amino acids. The junction had 7 bases not matched to a gene; V was cut back by 3 bases and J by 7 bases. CDR3 protein: CASSYHRGQGNEQFF. The CDR3 coding sequence is TGTGCCAGCAGTTATCACAGGGGGCAGGGGAATGAGCAGTTCTTC.

V and J are TRBV11-1 and TRBJ2-5; 8 nucleotides agree with TRBD2. The germline CDR1 and CDR2 sequences are SGHAT and FQDESV (reference sequence). V shed 3 bases and J 6 bases; nucleotides not matched to a gene: 9. The CDR3 is made up of 15 amino acids. The CDR3 DNA sequence: TGTGCCAGCAGCTTGTTTGGGACTAGTTGGCAGACCCAGTACTTC. Translation gives CASSLFGTSWQTQYF.

V and J are TRBV4-2 and TRBJ1-1, with D uncertain. Trimming pared 4 bases from V and 3 bases from J, leaving 12 bases between. This CDR3 has 14 residues. Germline lookup yields CDR1 LGHNA and CDR2 YNFKEQ. This chain's CDR3 is CASSPRVLDTEAFF. CDR3 nucleotides: TGTGCCAGCAGCCCCAGAGTTCTAGACACTGAAGCTTTCTTT.

The chain uses TRBV5-1 and TRBJ1-1; D possibly corresponds to TRBD1 (6 bases). The germline V gene encodes CDR1 SGHRS and CDR2 YFSETQ. The length of the CDR3 is 14 residues. V was pared by 3 bases and J by 4 bases, with 13 bases between. Here the CDR3 DNA reads TGCGCCAGCAGCTGGGGGGACACTGTCACTGAAGCTTTCTTT. Protein: CASSWGDTVTEAFF.

The chain uses TRBV5-1 and TRBJ2-3; TRBD1 or TRBD2 may be the D gene (5 bases each). The CDR3 sequence is 15 residues long. Germline V gives CDR1 SGHRS, CDR2 YFSETQ. Trimming stripped 2 bases from V and 5 bases from J, with 15 bases between. The CDR3 DNA is TGCGCCAGCAGCTTACCGGGATCCACAGGAGATACGCAGTATTTT. Translating it yields CASSLPGSTGDTQYF.

The chain couples TRBV19 to TRBJ2-6; D may be TRBD1 (5 bases). The V end was cut by 5 bases, the J end by 4 bases, with 24 bases between. The germline CDR1 and CDR2 sequences are LNHDA and SQIVND (reference sequence). The CDR3 runs 19 residues. DNA of the CDR3: TGTGCCAGTAGTTCGCAGGGCCTACGTTGGACCCTAGGGGCCAACGTCCTGACTTTC. Amino acid sequence: CASSSQGLRWTLGANVLTF.

V and J are TRBV7-9 and TRBJ2-1; 10 nucleotides align to TRBD2. J was trimmed by 1 base and V by 5 bases; bases with no gene match: 8. Germline lookup yields CDR1 SEHNR and CDR2 FQNEAQ (reference sequence). The CDR3 covers 17 residues. The CDR3, as DNA: TGTGCCAGCAGCCCCTTGGAAGCGGGAGGGTCCTACAATGAGCAGTTCTTC. It codes for CASSPLEAGGSYNEQFF.

This rearrangement joins TRBV19 to TRBJ2-4; D is undetermined. In germline, CDR1 is LNHDA, CDR2 SQIVND (reference sequence). V lost 3 bases and J 6 bases, leaving 9 bases between the germline ends. There are 13 residues in the CDR3. CDR3 nucleotides: TGTGCCAGTAGTATTGGGCAGCTAAACATTCAGTACTTC. As protein: CASSIGQLNIQYF.

The V gene is TRBV5-5, the J gene TRBJ1-2; 11 bases fit TRBD1. V lost 3 bases and J lost 6; bases outside the gene matches: 13. This CDR3 comprises 17 residues. Germline CDR1 reads SGHKS; CDR2 reads YYEKEE (reference sequence). CDR3 coding DNA: TGTGCCAGCAGCTATACAAGTTGGACAGGGGGCTACGATGGCTACACCTTC. Amino acids: CASSYTSWTGGYDGYTF.

V gene TRBV7-9 combines with J gene TRBJ1-2; TRBD1 matches 7 bases. The V and J ends lost 0 bases and 3 bases, in that order; junction bases with no gene match: 4. Germline CDR1 is SEHNR and CDR2 is FQNEAQ (reference sequence). The CDR3 has 15 residues. In nucleotides, the CDR3 is TGTGCCAGCAGCTTAGCCGTTGGGACAGACTATGGCTACACCTTC. Its translation: CASSLAVGTDYGYTF.

This clone was counted once. The J gene is TRBJ2-7, the V gene TRBV18, with D maybe TRBD1 (5 bases). The CDR3 has 14 residues. Germline values: CDR1 KGHSH, CDR2 LQKENI. V was shortened by 6 bases and J by 2 bases, with 14 bases between the two germline ends. Here the CDR3 reads CASSPTRTTYEQYF. CDR3 sequence (DNA): TGTGCCAGCTCCCCAACCAGGACAACCTACGAGCAGTACTTC.

This clone has a handful of counts. This chain uses TRBV4-1 with TRBJ1-2; D is ambiguous. CDR1 is MGHRA, CDR2 YSYEKL, per germline. The CDR3 consists of 14 residues. The ends were cut back, 1 base at V and 4 bases at J, with 10 bases in the middle. CDR3 DNA: TGCGCCAGCAGCCAAGGGAAGGGCTCCTATGGCTACACCTTC. Its protein product is CASSQGKGSYGYTF.

This clone was seen a single time. This chain uses TRBV5-4 with TRBJ2-5, with 12 bases matching TRBD2. The CDR3 spans 16 residues. V was pared by 2 bases and J by 4 bases, with 6 bases of the junction left unmatched. CDR1 and CDR2 (germline): SGHNT, YYREEE (reference sequence). This CDR3 is CASSLLAGGQPETQYF. The CDR3 DNA is TGTGCCAGCAGCTTACTAGCGGGAGGACAGCCAGAGACCCAGTACTTC.

The J gene is TRBJ2-3, the V gene TRBV27; TRBD2 matches 7 bases. This CDR3 is built from 13 residues. Germline CDR1 reads MNHEY; CDR2 reads SMNVEV (reference sequence). The V gene end was trimmed by 2 bases and the J gene end by 7 bases; junction bases not matched to a gene: 3. The CDR3 DNA is TGTGCCAGCAGTTTAGCGGGAGAGAATACGCAGTATTTT. The encoded protein is CASSLAGENTQYF.

The chain links TRBV7-3 to TRBJ2-1; 9 bases are shared with TRBD1. The germline CDR1 and CDR2 sequences are SGHTA and FQGTGA. This CDR3 region has 14 residues. Trimming removed 2 bases from V and 9 bases from J; junction bases left unmatched: 5. CDR3 in amino acids: CASSLSTGGAEQFF. The DNA of the CDR3 is TGTGCCAGCAGCTTATCTACAGGGGGCGCTGAGCAGTTCTTC.

V gene TRBV5-4 combines with J gene TRBJ2-1, with D maybe TRBD2 (6 bases). Trimming took off 3 bases at V and 3 bases at J, with 13 bases between the two ends. CDR3 length: 15 residues. Germline V gene sequence: CDR1 SGHNT, CDR2 YYREEE (reference sequence). CDR3 amino acids: CASSSPGLLYNEQFF. The CDR3 nucleotides read TGTGCCAGCAGCTCTCCGGGACTTCTCTACAATGAGCAGTTCTTC.

The genes are TRBV11-2 and TRBJ1-2; 7 nucleotides line up with TRBD1. Germline values: CDR1 SGHAT, CDR2 FQNNGV. Unmatched junction bases numbered 6, after V lost 3 bases and J lost 8 bases. The CDR3 runs 13 residues. In DNA form, the CDR3 reads TGTGCCAGCAGCTTTACAGGGGAGGCGGGCTACACCTTC. Translating gives CASSFTGEAGYTF. The whole variable domain, remainder taken from reference TRBV11-2 and TRBJ1-2, is EAGVAQSPRYKIIEKRQSVAFWCNPISGHATLYWYQQILGQGPKLLIQFQNNGVVDDSQLPKDRFSAERLKGVDSTLKIQPAKLEDSAVYLCASSFTGEAGYTFGSGTRLTVV.

This clone was detected only a few times. The chain is built from TRBV9 and TRBJ2-1, with 12 positions matching TRBD2. The CDR3 is 18 amino acids. Germline CDR1 SGDLS, CDR2 YYNGEE. V was pared by 3 bases and J by 1 base, with 8 bases of the junction left unmatched. The CDR3 loop is CASSDRRLAGESYNEQFF. CDR3 bases: TGTGCCAGCAGCGACCGAAGACTAGCGGGAGAGTCCTACAATGAGCAGTTCTTC.

The CDR3 is CASSAGTDNSPLHF. Written as DNA, the CDR3 is TGTGCCAGCAGCGCCGGGACGGACAATTCACCCCTCCACTTT. The chain employs TRBV5-6 and TRBJ1-6; a possible D gene is TRBD1 (5 bases). Germline assignment: CDR1 SGHDT and CDR2 YYEEEE. The CDR3 spans 14 residues. The germline V and J ends were trimmed by 4 bases and 7 bases, with 12 bases remaining between them.

The V and J genes are TRBV7-9 and TRBJ2-3; D might be TRBD1 (6 bases). V was cut by 0 bases and J by 1 base, with 8 bases left in between. Germline V CDR1 and CDR2: SEHNR, FQNEAQ (reference sequence). The CDR3 sequence is 15 residues long. CDR3 in DNA: TGTGCCAGCAGCTTAGCGGACAGCCGCACAGATACGCAGTATTTT. Residues: CASSLADSRTDTQYF. The variable domain in full, with the rest retrieved from reference TRBV7-9 and TRBJ2-3, is DTGVSQNPRHKITKRGQNVTFRCDPISEHNRLYWYRQTLGQGPEFLTYFQNEAQLEKSRLLSDRFSAERPKGSFSTLEIQRTEQGDSAMYLCASSLADSRTDTQYFGPGTRLTVL.

This CDR3 reads CAWSRPWVGRPIHEQFF. For the CDR3, the DNA is TGTGCCTGGAGCCGCCCCTGGGTCGGTAGGCCAATCCATGAGCAGTTCTTC. The J gene is TRBJ2-1, the V gene TRBV30, with unresolved D. This CDR3 comprises 17 residues. Germline V lookup: CDR1 GTSNPN, CDR2 SVGIG (reference sequence). Trimming took off 3 bases at V and 8 bases at J, with 26 bases between the two ends.

The chain employs TRBV28 and TRBJ2-7; D perhaps matches TRBD1 (5 bases). Germline CDR1 and CDR2: MDHEN and SYDVKM. The CDR3 extends over 13 amino acids. The V and J ends lost 6 bases and 2 bases respectively, with 11 bases between them. Here the CDR3 reads CASRAPQAYEQYF. CDR3 in DNA: TGTGCCAGCAGAGCCCCACAGGCCTACGAGCAGTACTTC.

V and J are TRBV5-4 and TRBJ1-6, with D tentatively TRBD1 (5 bases). The germline V and J ends were trimmed by 1 base and 7 bases, with 12 bases remaining between them. In germline, CDR1 is SGHNT, CDR2 YYREEE (reference sequence). The length of the CDR3 is 15 residues. DNA for the CDR3: TGTGCCAGCAGCTTGAATCGGGGGACGAATTCACCCCTCCACTTT. Translating gives CASSLNRGTNSPLHF.

The genes are TRBV19 and TRBJ2-7; 7 bases align to TRBD1. Germline V gene data show CDR1 as LNHDA and CDR2 as SQIVND (reference sequence). CDR3 size: 13 residues. V dropped 3 bases and J dropped 6; count of bases not matched to a gene: 5. CDR3 nucleotides: TGTGCCAGTAGTATGGAGTCAGGGGGCGAGCAGTACTTC. As protein: CASSMESGGEQYF. Looking up the rest from reference TRBV19 and TRBJ2-7 gives the full variable domain: DGGITQSPKYLFRKEGQNVTLSCEQNLNHDAMYWYRQDPGQGLRLIYYSQIVNDFQKGDIAEGYSVSREKKESFPLTVTSAQKNPTAFYLCASSMESGGEQYFGPGTRLTVT.

The rearrangement uses TRBV6-5 and TRBJ2-2; D is unresolved. Germline CDR1 MNHEY, CDR2 SVGAGI. There are 14 residues in the CDR3. V gave up 1 base and J gave up 3 bases, with 6 bases separating them. The DNA for the CDR3 is TGTGCCAGCAGTTACTTACGGGACACCGGGGAGCTGTTTTTT. Its protein is CASSYLRDTGELFF.

CDR3 nucleotides: TGCGCCAGCAGCCTGGGGACTAGCGAGACCTACAATGAGCAGTTCTTC. This codes for CASSLGTSETYNEQFF. The chain is built from TRBV5-1 and TRBJ2-1, with 10 bases lining up with TRBD2. The ends lost 4 bases at V and 2 bases at J; junction bases unmatched: 6. Germline V CDR1 and CDR2: SGHRS, YFSETQ. The CDR3 runs to 16 residues. The whole variable domain, filled in from reference TRBV5-1 and TRBJ2-1, reads KAGVTQTPRYLIKTRGQQVTLSCSPISGHRSVSWYQQTPGQGLQFLFEYFSETQRNKGNFPGRFSGRQFSNSRSEMNVSTLELGDSALYLCASSLGTSETYNEQFFGPGTRLTVL.

The rearrangement uses TRBV9 and TRBJ2-7, with TRBD1 identical over 11 bases. The CDR3 loop spans 15 amino acids. The trim removed 2 bases at V and 4 bases at J, leaving 5 bases unmatched. Germline CDR1 is SGDLS and CDR2 is YYNGEE. CDR3 nucleotide sequence: TGTGCCAGCAGCGTTGGGACAGGGGGATATTACGAGCAGTACTTC. This translates into CASSVGTGGYYEQYF.

The rearrangement joins TRBV7-2 to TRBJ2-3; TRBD2 aligns across 9 bases. J was trimmed by 5 bases and V by 1 base; bases with no gene match: 4. The CDR3 runs to 15 residues. Germline loops: CDR1 SGHTA, CDR2 FQGNSA. CDR3 bases: TGTGCCAGCAGCTTAGGAGCGGGAGGTAAAGATACGCAGTATTTT. Translation: CASSLGAGGKDTQYF.